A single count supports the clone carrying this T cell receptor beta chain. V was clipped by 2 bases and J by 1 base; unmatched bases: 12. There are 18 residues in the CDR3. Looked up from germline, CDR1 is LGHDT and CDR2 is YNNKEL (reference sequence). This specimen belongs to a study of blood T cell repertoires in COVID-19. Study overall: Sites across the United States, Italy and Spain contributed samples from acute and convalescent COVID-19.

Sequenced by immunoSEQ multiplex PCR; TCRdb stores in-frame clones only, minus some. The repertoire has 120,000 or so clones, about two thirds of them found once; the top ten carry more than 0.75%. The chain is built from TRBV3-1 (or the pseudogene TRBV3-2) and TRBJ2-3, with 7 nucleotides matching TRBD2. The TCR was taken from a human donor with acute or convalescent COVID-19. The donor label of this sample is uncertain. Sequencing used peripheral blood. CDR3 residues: CASSQMASGASRTDTQYF. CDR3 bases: TGTGCCAGCAGCCAAATGGCTAGCGGCGCTTCGCGCACAGATACGCAGTATTTT.